This T cell receptor (beta chain) came from a study of breast tumors, draining lymph nodes, adjacent tissues. General observations from the study: Data fit most tumor T cells coming from lymph node, expanding in tumor.

The V and J ends lost 8 bases and 4 bases, in that order; junction bases with no gene match: 4. CDR1 is SNHLY and CDR2 is FYNNEI in the germline V gene. This CDR3 has 13 residues. This clonotype was seen many times. The antigen is not known. TCRdb called the multiplex PCR reads again in MiXCR, with one record for every CDR3 protein. The sample shows 200,000 or so distinct CDR3 sequences, 25% to 40% of them seen only once. Breast cancer patients provided tissue from their axillary draining lymph nodes. Sequencing was done on a sample of axillary lymph node tissue. The chain links TRBV2 to TRBJ2-7; TRBD1 aligns across 11 bases. The source of this sequence is a female donor with breast cancer. Some clones in this sample may be carry-over from other donors' samples. The chain's CDR3 is CASVGQGAYEQYF. CDR3 bases: TGTGCCAGCGTTGGACAGGGGGCATACGAGCAGTACTTC.